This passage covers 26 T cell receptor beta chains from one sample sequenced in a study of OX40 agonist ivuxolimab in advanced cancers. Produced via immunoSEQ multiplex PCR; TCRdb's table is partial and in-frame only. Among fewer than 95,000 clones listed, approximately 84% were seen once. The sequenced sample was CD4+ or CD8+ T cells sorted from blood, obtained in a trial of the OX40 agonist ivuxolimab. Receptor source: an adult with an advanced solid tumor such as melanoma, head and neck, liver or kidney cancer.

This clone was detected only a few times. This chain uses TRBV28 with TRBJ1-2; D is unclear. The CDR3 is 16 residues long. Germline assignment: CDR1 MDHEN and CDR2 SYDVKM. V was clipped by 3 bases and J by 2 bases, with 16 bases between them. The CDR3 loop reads CASSFLKKSPNYGYTF. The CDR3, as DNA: TGTGCCAGCAGTTTCCTCAAGAAGAGTCCCAACTATGGCTACACCTTC.

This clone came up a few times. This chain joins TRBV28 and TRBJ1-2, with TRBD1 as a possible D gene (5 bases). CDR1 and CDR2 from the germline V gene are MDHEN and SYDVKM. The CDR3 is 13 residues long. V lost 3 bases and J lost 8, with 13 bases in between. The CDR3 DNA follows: TGTGCCAGCAGTTTGGGCAGGGTAGACGGCTACACCTTC. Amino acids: CASSLGRVDGYTF.

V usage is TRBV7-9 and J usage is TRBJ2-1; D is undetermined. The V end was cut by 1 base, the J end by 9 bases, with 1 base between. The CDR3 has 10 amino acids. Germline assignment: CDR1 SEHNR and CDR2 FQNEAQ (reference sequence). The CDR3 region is CASSLVEQFF. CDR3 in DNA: TGTGCCAGCAGCTTAGTTGAGCAGTTCTTC.

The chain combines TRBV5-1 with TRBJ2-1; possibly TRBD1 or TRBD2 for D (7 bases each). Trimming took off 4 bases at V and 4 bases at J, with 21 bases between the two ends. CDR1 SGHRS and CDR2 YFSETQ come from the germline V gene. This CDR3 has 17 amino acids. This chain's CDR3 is CASSLGGSSGSYNEQFF. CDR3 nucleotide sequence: TGCGCCAGCAGCCTAGGGGGCTCTAGCGGTTCATACAATGAGCAGTTCTTC.

This CDR3 reads CASSPRDRPNQPQHF. CDR3 coding DNA: TGTGCCAGCAGTCCCCGGGACAGGCCCAATCAGCCCCAGCATTTT. V usage is TRBV28 and J usage is TRBJ1-5; 8 nucleotides match TRBD1. The CDR3 contains 15 residues. Germline lookup yields CDR1 MDHEN and CDR2 SYDVKM. Trimming took 5 bases from V and 3 from J; bases not matched to a gene: 6. The entire variable domain, with the rest obtained from reference TRBV28 and TRBJ1-5, is as follows: DVKVTQSSRYLVKRTGEKVFLECVQDMDHENMFWYRQDPGLGLRLIYFSYDVKMKEKGDIPEGYSVSREKKERFSLILESASTNQTSMYLCASSPRDRPNQPQHFGDGTRLSIL.

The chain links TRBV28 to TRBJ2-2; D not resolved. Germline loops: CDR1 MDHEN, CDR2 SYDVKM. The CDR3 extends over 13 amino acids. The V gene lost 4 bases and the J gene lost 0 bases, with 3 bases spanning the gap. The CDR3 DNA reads TGTGCCAGCAGTTACACGAACACCGGGGAGCTGTTTTTT. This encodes CASSYTNTGELFF.

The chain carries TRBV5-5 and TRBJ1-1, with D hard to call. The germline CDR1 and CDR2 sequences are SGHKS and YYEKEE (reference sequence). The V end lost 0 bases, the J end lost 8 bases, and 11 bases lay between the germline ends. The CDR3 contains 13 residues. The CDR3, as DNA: TGTGCCAGCAGCTTGGGGCCCCGGACGGAAGCTTTCTTT. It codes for CASSLGPRTEAFF.

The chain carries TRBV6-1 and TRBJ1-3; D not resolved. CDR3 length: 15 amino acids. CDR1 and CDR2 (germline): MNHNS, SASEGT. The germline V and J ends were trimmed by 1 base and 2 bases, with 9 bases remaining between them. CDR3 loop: CASSEGRKTGNTIYF. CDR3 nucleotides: TGTGCCAGCAGTGAAGGACGGAAAACTGGAAACACCATATATTTT.

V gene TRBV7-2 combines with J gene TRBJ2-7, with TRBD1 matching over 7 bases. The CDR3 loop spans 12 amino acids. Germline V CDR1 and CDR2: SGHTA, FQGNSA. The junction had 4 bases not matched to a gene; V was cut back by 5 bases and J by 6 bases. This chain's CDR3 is CASSLTGVEQYF. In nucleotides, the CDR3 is TGTGCCAGCAGCCTTACAGGGGTCGAGCAGTACTTC.

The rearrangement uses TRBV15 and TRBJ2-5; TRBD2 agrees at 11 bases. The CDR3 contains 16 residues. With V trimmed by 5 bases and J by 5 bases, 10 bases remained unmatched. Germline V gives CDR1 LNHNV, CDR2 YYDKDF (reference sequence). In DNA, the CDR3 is TGTGCCACCAGCCGCTATAGCGGGAGGGCCCAGGAGACCCAGTACTTC. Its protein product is CATSRYSGRAQETQYF.

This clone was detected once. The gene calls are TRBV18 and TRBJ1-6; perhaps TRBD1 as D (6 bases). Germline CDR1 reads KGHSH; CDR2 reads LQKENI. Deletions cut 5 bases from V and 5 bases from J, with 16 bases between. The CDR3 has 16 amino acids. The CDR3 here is CASSSVQGVNNSPLHF. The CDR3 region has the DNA TGTGCCAGCTCATCCGTACAGGGAGTTAATAATTCACCCCTCCACTTT.

The CDR3 here is CASSSDRIYGYTF. The CDR3 coding sequence is TGTGCCAGCAGCTCAGACAGAATTTATGGCTACACCTTC. The rearrangement links TRBV27 to TRBJ1-2, with TRBD1 as a possible D gene (5 bases). Trimming took off 6 bases at V and 5 bases at J, with 13 bases between the two ends. CDR1 is MNHEY and CDR2 is SMNVEV in the germline V gene (reference sequence). The CDR3 totals 13 residues.

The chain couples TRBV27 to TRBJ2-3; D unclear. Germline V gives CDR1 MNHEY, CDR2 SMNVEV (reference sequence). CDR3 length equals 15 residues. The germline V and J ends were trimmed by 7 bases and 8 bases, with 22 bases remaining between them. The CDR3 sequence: CASTAKGRMGVTQYF. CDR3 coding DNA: TGTGCCAGCACAGCAAAGGGCCGGATGGGCGTTACGCAGTATTTT.

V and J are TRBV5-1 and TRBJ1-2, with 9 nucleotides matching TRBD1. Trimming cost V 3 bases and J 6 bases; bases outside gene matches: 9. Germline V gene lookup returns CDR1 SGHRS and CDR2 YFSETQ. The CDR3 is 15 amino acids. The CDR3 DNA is TGCGCCAGCAGCTGGGGACAGGGCCCCCGGAATGGCTACACCTTC. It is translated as CASSWGQGPRNGYTF.

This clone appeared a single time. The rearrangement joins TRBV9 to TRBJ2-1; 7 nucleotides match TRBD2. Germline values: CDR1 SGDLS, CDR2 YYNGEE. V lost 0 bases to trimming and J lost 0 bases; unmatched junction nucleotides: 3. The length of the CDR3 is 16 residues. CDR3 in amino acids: CASSVEAGSSYNEQFF. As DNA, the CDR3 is TGTGCCAGCAGCGTAGAAGCGGGGAGCTCCTACAATGAGCAGTTCTTC. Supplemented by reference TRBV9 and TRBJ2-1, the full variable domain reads DSGVTQTPKHLITATGQRVTLRCSPRSGDLSVYWYQQSLDQGLQFLIQYYNGEERAKGNILERFSAQQFPDLHSELNLSSLELGDSALYFCASSVEAGSSYNEQFFGPGTRLTVL.

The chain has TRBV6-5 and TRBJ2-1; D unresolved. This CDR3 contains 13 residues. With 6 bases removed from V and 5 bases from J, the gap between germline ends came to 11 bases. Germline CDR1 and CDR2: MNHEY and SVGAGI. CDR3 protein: CASRRTRNNEQFF. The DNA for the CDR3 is TGTGCCAGCAGACGGACCCGGAACAATGAGCAGTTCTTC.

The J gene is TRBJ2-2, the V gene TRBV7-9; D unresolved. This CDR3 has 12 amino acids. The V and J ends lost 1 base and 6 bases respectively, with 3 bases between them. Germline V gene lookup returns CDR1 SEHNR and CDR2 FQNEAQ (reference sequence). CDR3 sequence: CASSLGSGELFF. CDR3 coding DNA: TGTGCCAGCAGCTTAGGATCCGGGGAGCTGTTTTTT.

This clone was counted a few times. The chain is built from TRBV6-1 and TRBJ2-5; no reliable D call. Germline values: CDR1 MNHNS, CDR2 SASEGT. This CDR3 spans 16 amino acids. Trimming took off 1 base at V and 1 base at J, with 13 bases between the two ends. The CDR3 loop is CASSEGASNLQETQYF. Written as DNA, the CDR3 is TGTGCCAGCAGTGAAGGAGCTTCGAACCTCCAAGAGACCCAGTACTTC.

This CDR3 is CASSRTLDNTEAFF. Here the CDR3 DNA reads TGTGCCAGCAGCCGGACCCTAGATAACACTGAAGCTTTCTTT. The V gene is TRBV5-5, the J gene TRBJ1-1, with D unresolved. V lost 4 bases and J 2 bases, leaving 12 bases between the germline ends. The CDR3 is 14 amino acids. CDR1 and CDR2 (germline): SGHKS, YYEKEE (reference sequence).

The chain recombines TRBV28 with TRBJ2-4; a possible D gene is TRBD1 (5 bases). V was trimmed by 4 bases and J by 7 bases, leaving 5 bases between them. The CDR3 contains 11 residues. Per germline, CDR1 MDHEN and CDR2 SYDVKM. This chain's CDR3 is CASSSGNIQYF. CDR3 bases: TGTGCCAGCAGTTCAGGGAACATTCAGTACTTC.

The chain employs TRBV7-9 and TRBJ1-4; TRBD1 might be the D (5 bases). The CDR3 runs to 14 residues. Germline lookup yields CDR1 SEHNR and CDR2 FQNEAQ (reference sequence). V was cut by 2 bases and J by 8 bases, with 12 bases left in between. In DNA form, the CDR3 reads TGTGCCAGCAGCTTAACCAGGGAGGGGGAAAAACTGTTTTTT. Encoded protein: CASSLTREGEKLFF.

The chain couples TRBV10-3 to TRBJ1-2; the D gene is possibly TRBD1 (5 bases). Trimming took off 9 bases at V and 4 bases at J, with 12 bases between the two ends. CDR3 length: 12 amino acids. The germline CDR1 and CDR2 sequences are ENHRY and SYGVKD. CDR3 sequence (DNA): TGTGCCATTTCACAGGACCGCTATGGCTACACCTTC. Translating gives CAISQDRYGYTF.

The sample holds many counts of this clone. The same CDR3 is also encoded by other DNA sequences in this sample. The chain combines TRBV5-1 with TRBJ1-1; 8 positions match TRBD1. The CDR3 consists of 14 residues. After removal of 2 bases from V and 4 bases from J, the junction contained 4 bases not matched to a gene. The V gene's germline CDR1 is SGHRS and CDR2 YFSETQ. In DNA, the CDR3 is TGCGCCAGCAGCTTCGGACAGGGCGGCACTGAAGCTTTCTTT. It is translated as CASSFGQGGTEAFF.

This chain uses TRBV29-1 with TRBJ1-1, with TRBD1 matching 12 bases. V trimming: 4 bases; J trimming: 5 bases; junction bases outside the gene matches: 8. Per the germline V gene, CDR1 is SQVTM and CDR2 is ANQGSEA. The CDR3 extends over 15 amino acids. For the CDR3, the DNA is TGCAGCGTTGGGGGGACAGGGGGCTTCGGGACTGAAGCTTTCTTT. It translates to CSVGGTGGFGTEAFF.

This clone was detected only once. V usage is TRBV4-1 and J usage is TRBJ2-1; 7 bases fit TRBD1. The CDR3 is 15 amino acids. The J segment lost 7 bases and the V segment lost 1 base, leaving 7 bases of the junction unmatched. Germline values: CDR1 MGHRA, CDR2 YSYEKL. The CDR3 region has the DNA TGCGCCAGCAGCCAAGTGGACAGGCGAGGTAATGAGCAGTTCTTC. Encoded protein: CASSQVDRRGNEQFF.

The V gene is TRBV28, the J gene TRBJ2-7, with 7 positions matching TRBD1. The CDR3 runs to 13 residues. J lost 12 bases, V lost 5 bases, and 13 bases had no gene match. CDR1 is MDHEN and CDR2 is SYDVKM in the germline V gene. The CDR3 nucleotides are TGTGCCAGCAGTCCCTCCGGGACAGTATTGTCGTACTTC. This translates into CASSPSGTVLSYF.